This T cell receptor beta chain is drawn from a study of blood T cell repertoires in COVID-19. This CDR3 has 17 residues. CDR1 and CDR2 from the germline V gene are SGHVS and FNYEAQ. The V gene lost 1 base and the J gene lost 1 base, with 16 bases spanning the gap. Sequenced by immunoSEQ multiplex PCR; TCRdb stores in-frame clones only, minus some. The sample contains some 100,000 clones, around four fifths of which appear only once. V and J are TRBV7-6 and TRBJ1-1; a weak D match, TRBD1 (5 bases). Material: peripheral blood. The TCR was taken from a man in his 70s with active or convalescent COVID-19. CDR3 protein: CASSLEGPSGGNTEAFF. The CDR3 DNA reads as TGTGCCAGCAGCTTAGAAGGACCCTCGGGGGGGAACACTGAAGCTTTCTTT.